Shown below are 28 T cell receptor beta chains from a single sample sequenced in a study of identical twins. Using its own MiXCR run on the 5' RACE reads, TCRdb lists one record per CDR3 protein. Of hundreds of thousands of distinct CDR3 sequences listed, 6% to 9% are singletons. These data were also filed under a second study, of yellow fever vaccine responses in identical twins.

What was sequenced was memory (CD45RO+) T cells sorted from blood. The receptors stem from a woman under 30 in good health.

This clonotype occurred many times. J is TRBJ2-7 and V is TRBV5-1, with 9 nucleotides matching TRBD2. Germline V gives CDR1 SGHRS, CDR2 YFSETQ. The J segment lost 4 bases and the V segment lost 4 bases, leaving 3 bases of the junction unmatched. The CDR3 is 13 residues long. The CDR3 nucleotides are TGCGCCAGCAGCAGGACTAGCGAATACGAGCAGTACTTC. It is translated as CASSRTSEYEQYF. The full variable domain, rest sourced from reference TRBV5-1 and TRBJ2-7, is KAGVTQTPRYLIKTRGQQVTLSCSPISGHRSVSWYQQTPGQGLQFLFEYFSETQRNKGNFPGRFSGRQFSNSRSEMNVSTLELGDSALYLCASSRTSEYEQYFGPGTRLTVT.

CDR3 amino acids: CASNGQRSNSPLHF. CDR3 sequence (DNA): TGTGCCAGCAACGGACAGCGCTCTAATTCACCCCTCCACTTT. This sequence joins TRBV19 and TRBJ1-6, with D possibly matching TRBD1 (6 bases). This CDR3 is 14 amino acids long. V lost 9 bases and J lost 6, with 15 bases in between. CDR1 LNHDA and CDR2 SQIVND come from the germline V gene (reference sequence).

Notes on this clonotype: A much larger clone is a single base away; this may be a read error. The V call is TRBV5-1, the J call TRBJ2-1; no definite D call. Germline loops: CDR1 SGHRS, CDR2 YFSETQ. The CDR3 totals 15 residues. The V end lost 2 bases, the J end lost 6 bases, and 15 bases lay between the germline ends. In DNA form, the CDR3 reads TGCGCCAGCAGCTTAGGTACGGCCAGCTTCAATGAGCAGTTCTTC. Amino acid sequence: CASSLGTASFNEQFF.

V gene TRBV12-3 or TRBV12-4 combines with J gene TRBJ1-6, with D tentatively TRBD1 (6 bases). The CDR3 contains 15 residues. V dropped 7 bases and J dropped 10 bases, with 20 bases sitting between them. This CDR3 is CASTKGTNVGSPLHF. The CDR3 nucleotides read TGTGCCAGCACCAAAGGGACAAACGTGGGATCACCCCTCCACTTT.

The chain joins TRBV5-1 to TRBJ1-2; 9 nucleotides match TRBD1. The CDR3 has 16 residues. The germline V gene has CDR1 SGHRS and CDR2 YFSETQ. The junction had 15 bases not matched to a gene; V was cut back by 4 bases and J by 8 bases. This CDR3 is CASSPGTGSPLGGYTF. As DNA, the CDR3 is TGCGCCAGCAGCCCCGGGACAGGGAGCCCCCTCGGCGGCTACACCTTC.

This clonotype was detected many times. The rearrangement uses TRBV7-2 and TRBJ2-4; TRBD2 aligns across 7 bases. The V gene's germline CDR1 is SGHTA and CDR2 FQGNSA. Unmatched junction bases numbered 11, after V lost 0 bases and J lost 0 bases. The CDR3 is made up of 19 amino acids. The CDR3, as DNA: TGTGCCAGCAGCTTAGCGAGAGGGGAGGGGCCTCAAGCCAAAAACATTCAGTACTTC. Translated: CASSLARGEGPQAKNIQYF.

At least ten counts were recorded for this clonotype. This rearrangement joins TRBV6-5 to TRBJ1-1, with D possibly TRBD1 on 5 matching bases. The CDR3 sequence is 14 residues long. Germline lookup yields CDR1 MNHEY and CDR2 SVGAGI. With 4 bases removed from V and 4 bases from J, the gap between germline ends came to 13 bases. DNA of the CDR3: TGTGCCAGCAGTTGGGACGAGATGGTCACTGAAGCTTTCTTT. Amino acids: CASSWDEMVTEAFF.

The chain links TRBV12-3 or TRBV12-4 to TRBJ2-5, with 8 bases lining up with TRBD1. The CDR3 loop spans 18 amino acids. The ends lost 11 bases at V and 2 bases at J; junction bases unmatched: 22. This chain's CDR3 is CALSLLLLGTGVQETQYF. CDR3 bases: TGTGCCCTCAGTTTACTCCTGTTGGGGACAGGCGTACAAGAGACCCAGTACTTC.

This rearrangement joins TRBV4-1 to TRBJ1-5; no clear D. The V gene lost 1 base and the J gene lost 2 bases, with 12 bases spanning the gap. The length of the CDR3 is 16 residues. Germline lookup yields CDR1 MGHRA and CDR2 YSYEKL. The CDR3 coding sequence is TGCGCCAGCAGCCAAGGATCGACCGTGGGCAATCAGCCCCAGCATTTT. It yields the protein CASSQGSTVGNQPQHF.

This clonotype was seen ten or more times. V is TRBV7-2 and J is TRBJ2-7, with 8 bases matching TRBD1. The CDR3 extends over 15 amino acids. Per the germline V gene, CDR1 is SGHTA and CDR2 is FQGNSA. J was trimmed by 2 bases and V by 4 bases; bases with no gene match: 7. The CDR3: CASSSQTGETYEQYF. The CDR3 DNA follows: TGTGCCAGCAGCTCCCAGACAGGGGAAACCTACGAGCAGTACTTC.

This clonotype was picked up many times. The V and J genes are TRBV12-3 or TRBV12-4 and TRBJ2-5; D ambiguous. The CDR3 runs to 14 residues. The V end was cut by 1 base, the J end by 1 base, with 7 bases between. CDR3 in DNA: TGTGCCAGCAGTTTAGGCATTACCCAAGAGACCCAGTACTTC. As protein: CASSLGITQETQYF.

This clonotype has a count of ten or more. The chain carries TRBV12-3 or TRBV12-4 and TRBJ1-1, with 8 bases fitting TRBD1. V gave up 6 bases and J gave up 11 bases; unmatched junction bases: 8. This CDR3 region has 12 residues. This CDR3 reads CASRIGQGRAFF. CDR3 DNA sequence: TGTGCCAGCAGAATAGGACAGGGAAGGGCTTTCTTT.

The chain has TRBV2 and TRBJ1-1; TRBD1 aligns across 8 bases. CDR1 is SNHLY, CDR2 FYNNEI, per germline. CDR3 length: 15 residues. V trimming: 6 bases; J trimming: 3 bases; junction bases outside the gene matches: 9. The CDR3 sequence is CASSLQGARDTEAFF. In nucleotides, the CDR3 is TGTGCCAGCAGCCTGCAGGGGGCGCGGGACACTGAAGCTTTCTTT.

The table lists this clonotype with many counts. The chain joins TRBV7-2 to TRBJ2-2; D remains ambiguous. V lost 3 bases, J lost 5 bases, and 10 bases lay in between. The CDR3 loop spans 14 amino acids. Germline V CDR1 and CDR2: SGHTA, FQGNSA. CDR3 residues: CASSFAGPTGELFF. As DNA, the CDR3 is TGTGCCAGCAGCTTTGCAGGTCCGACCGGGGAGCTGTTTTTT.

In this sample, this clonotype turned up many times. The rearrangement joins TRBV5-1 to TRBJ2-1; D might be TRBD1 or TRBD2, each matching 5 bases. The germline V gene has CDR1 SGHRS and CDR2 YFSETQ. The V end lost 4 bases, the J end lost 5 bases, and 13 bases lay between the germline ends. The CDR3 totals 14 residues. The CDR3 here is CASSTGTFDNEQFF. Written as DNA, the CDR3 is TGCGCCAGCAGCACCGGGACCTTTGACAATGAGCAGTTCTTC.

This clonotype occurred a few times. CDR3 in DNA: TGTGCCAGCAGCCAATACAGGGGTGGGAATAATTCACCCCTCCACTTT. It is translated as CASSQYRGGNNSPLHF. The chain links TRBV3-1 to TRBJ1-6, with 7 bases aligning to TRBD1. The junction had 6 bases not matched to a gene; V was cut back by 2 bases and J by 5 bases. Germline CDR1 is LGHDT and CDR2 is YNNKEL (reference sequence). The CDR3 loop spans 16 amino acids.

This clonotype was picked up a small number of times. The chain joins TRBV2 to TRBJ1-6; D is perhaps TRBD1 (6 bases). Deletions cut 6 bases from V and 6 bases from J, with 15 bases between. Germline V gene data show CDR1 as SNHLY and CDR2 as FYNNEI. This CDR3 is 15 amino acids long. In DNA form, the CDR3 reads TGTGCCAGCAGCCTACAGGGAGGGGGTAATTCACCCCTCCACTTT. The encoded protein is CASSLQGGGNSPLHF. The full variable domain, in which reference TRBV2 and TRBJ1-6 provide the parts outside the CDR3, is EPEVTQTPSHQVTQMGQEVILRCVPISNHLYFYWYRQILGQKVEFLVSFYNNEISEKSEIFDDQFSVERPDGSNFTLKIRSTKLEDSAMYFCASSLQGGGNSPLHFGNGTRLTVT.

CDR3 sequence: CASISRDSSSYEQYF. The CDR3 DNA sequence: TGTGCCAGCATCTCCCGGGACTCTTCGTCCTACGAGCAGTACTTC. The chain has TRBV6-1 and TRBJ2-7; D may be TRBD2 (6 bases). CDR3 length: 15 amino acids. With 7 bases removed from V and 1 base from J, the gap between germline ends came to 17 bases. Per the germline V gene, CDR1 is MNHNS and CDR2 is SASEGT.

This clonotype was detected a few times. The V gene is TRBV6-6, the J gene TRBJ2-7; TRBD1 agrees at 7 bases. CDR1 is MNHNY, CDR2 SVGAGI, per germline (reference sequence). Trimming took 5 bases from V and 1 from J; bases not matched to a gene: 8. This CDR3 is built from 15 residues. The CDR3 DNA reads TGTGCCAGCAGTCAGGACAGGATTGGTTCCTACGAGCAGTACTTC. Translated: CASSQDRIGSYEQYF.

This clonotype came up a few times. The CDR3 loop is CASSLEVRTVTF. CDR3 nucleotides: TGTGCCAGCAGCTTAGAGGTCCGGACAGTGACTTTC. V and J are TRBV11-2 and TRBJ2-6, with D perhaps matching TRBD1 (6 bases). In germline, CDR1 is SGHAT, CDR2 FQNNGV. This CDR3 is 12 amino acids long. V was cut by 0 bases and J by 17 bases, with 11 bases left in between.

This clonotype showed up just a few times. The V and J genes are TRBV9 and TRBJ2-7; 8 bases are a match to TRBD1. J lost 6 bases, V lost 3 bases, and 5 bases had no gene match. The CDR3 loop spans 13 amino acids. Germline-derived CDR1 and CDR2 are SGDLS and YYNGEE. This chain's CDR3 is CASSGNDRGEQYF. The CDR3 nucleotides read TGTGCCAGCAGCGGAAACGACAGGGGCGAGCAGTACTTC.

The genes are TRBV3-1 and TRBJ2-1, with 7 positions matching TRBD2. CDR3 length: 13 residues. Trimming took 2 bases from V and 10 from J; bases not matched to a gene: 5. Per the germline V gene, CDR1 is LGHDT and CDR2 is YNNKEL (reference sequence). This chain's CDR3 is CASSQSSGDEQFF. In DNA, the CDR3 is TGTGCCAGCAGCCAATCGAGCGGGGACGAGCAGTTCTTC.

The table lists this clonotype with a few counts. The V gene is TRBV11-3, the J gene TRBJ1-1; D not certain. This CDR3 is built from 14 residues. Germline CDR1 SGHNT, CDR2 YENEEA. The V end lost 7 bases, the J end lost 1 base, and 13 bases lay between the germline ends. CDR3: CASKISGRNTEAFF. The CDR3 nucleotides read TGTGCCAGCAAAATTTCTGGGCGGAACACTGAAGCTTTCTTT.

The table lists this clonotype with many counts. The chain joins TRBV20-1 to TRBJ2-4; possibly TRBD2 for D (6 bases). V lost 3 bases and J lost 0, with 9 bases in between. CDR3 length: 14 residues. CDR1 and CDR2 from the germline V gene are DFQATT and SNEGSKA (reference sequence). The CDR3 DNA follows: TGCAGTGCTAGCGTAGCGGTAGCCAAAAACATTCAGTACTTC. Its protein is CSASVAVAKNIQYF.

This clonotype has only a few counts. The CDR3 protein is CASGARAAAPSNEQFF. In DNA, the CDR3 is TGCGCCAGCGGCGCTAGAGCAGCGGCTCCAAGCAATGAGCAGTTCTTC. The chain joins TRBV5-1 to TRBJ2-1; tentatively, D is TRBD2 (5 bases). Germline V lookup: CDR1 SGHRS, CDR2 YFSETQ. Trimming cost V 7 bases and J 6 bases, with 23 bases left between them. This CDR3 is 16 amino acids long.

This clonotype was counted between two and nine times. V usage is TRBV11-2 and J usage is TRBJ2-7, with 12 nucleotides matching TRBD2. The CDR3 is 19 amino acids. CDR1 is SGHAT and CDR2 is FQNNGV in the germline V gene. V shed 1 base and J 0 bases; nucleotides not matched to a gene: 10. CDR3 nucleotides: TGTGCCAGCAGCTTAGTATCTAGCGGGGGGGCCCTTAGCTCCTACGAGCAGTACTTC. Translating it yields CASSLVSSGGALSSYEQYF.

The gene calls are TRBV2 and TRBJ2-3; D is possibly TRBD2 (5 bases). CDR1 is SNHLY and CDR2 is FYNNEI in the germline V gene. Trimming took 8 bases from V and 1 from J, leaving 13 bases between them. The CDR3 totals 14 residues. The CDR3 DNA follows: TGTGCCAGCGTTCGGGAAAGGGGCACAGATACGCAGTATTTT. Its translation: CASVRERGTDTQYF.

V usage is TRBV2 and J usage is TRBJ2-1, with unresolved D. V gave up 7 bases and J gave up 3 bases, with 16 bases separating them. The CDR3 sequence is 15 residues long. The germline gives CDR1 SNHLY, CDR2 FYNNEI. The CDR3 sequence is CASTLDPRFYNEQFF. In DNA, the CDR3 is TGTGCCAGCACCCTGGACCCCCGATTCTACAATGAGCAGTTCTTC.